These T cell receptor beta chains were read from a single sample in a study of blood T cell repertoires in COVID-19. TCRdb's copy holds only in-frame clones and misses some; the assay was immunoSEQ multiplex PCR. The sample lists fewer than 250,000 clones, approximately 86% occurring once. Sequenced material: peripheral blood. Source of these receptors: a man aged 55-75 years with acute or convalescent COVID-19. CDR3s include the opening cysteine and the closing phenylalanine or tryptophan. D genes are given only for firm matches. Rows may omit the clone size; those that give it use once, few, many or a size class.

d_gene: -
abundance: -
v_gene: TRBV6-5
len: 16
j_gene: TRBJ1-3
CDR3aa: CASSYSIPRSGNTIYF
CDR3nt: TGTGCCAGCAGTTACTCGATCCCGAGATCTGGAAACACCATATATTTT

d_gene: -
abundance: -
v_gene: TRBV18
len: 13
j_gene: TRBJ2-7
CDR3aa: CASSPLVVDEQYF
CDR3nt: TGTGCCAGCTCACCTTTGGTAGTCGACGAGCAGTACTTC

d_gene: TRBD1
abundance: -
v_gene: TRBV7-3
len: 16
j_gene: TRBJ2-2
CDR3aa: CASSSRDRGPTGELFF
CDR3nt: TGTGCCAGCAGCAGCCGGGACAGGGGACCCACCGGGGAGCTGTTTTTT

d_gene: -
abundance: -
v_gene: TRBV5-1
len: 13
j_gene: TRBJ2-1
CDR3aa: CASSLDQGSEQFF
CDR3nt: TGCGCCAGCAGCTTGGACCAGGGGAGCGAGCAGTTCTTC

d_gene: TRBD1
abundance: -
v_gene: TRBV6-6
len: 14
j_gene: TRBJ1-2
CDR3aa: CASSYPQGEQGYTF
CDR3nt: TGTGCCAGCAGTTACCCACAGGGGGAACAGGGCTACACCTTC

d_gene: -
abundance: -
v_gene: TRBV27
len: 16
j_gene: TRBJ1-5
CDR3aa: CASRPTRESGKQPQHF
CDR3nt: TGTGCCAGCAGGCCAACCCGGGAGTCAGGGAAGCAGCCCCAGCATTTT

d_gene: TRBD1
abundance: -
v_gene: TRBV7-9
len: 15
j_gene: TRBJ2-3
CDR3aa: CAAGGTGGAGDTQYF
CDR3nt: TGTGCCGCGGGAGGGACAGGGGGCGCAGGAGATACGCAGTATTTT

d_gene: -
abundance: -
v_gene: TRBV7-2
len: 15
j_gene: TRBJ2-2
CDR3aa: CASSVGTGNTGELFF
CDR3nt: TGTGCCAGCAGCGTGGGGACTGGGAACACCGGGGAGCTGTTTTTT

d_gene: -
abundance: -
v_gene: TRBV3-1/TRBV3-2
len: 14
j_gene: TRBJ2-5
CDR3aa: CASSSTASIETQYF
CDR3nt: TGTGCCAGCAGTTCAACCGCGAGTATAGAGACCCAGTACTTC

d_gene: TRBD1
abundance: -
v_gene: TRBV7-8
len: 14
j_gene: TRBJ1-1
CDR3aa: CASSLRDRGPEAFF
CDR3nt: TGTGCCAGCAGCTTGAGGGACAGGGGACCTGAAGCTTTCTTT

d_gene: -
abundance: once
v_gene: TRBV19
len: 14
j_gene: TRBJ2-7
CDR3aa: CASSISTVFYEQYF
CDR3nt: TGTGCCAGTAGTATATCTACGGTATTCTACGAGCAGTACTTC

d_gene: -
abundance: once
v_gene: TRBV10-3
len: 14
j_gene: TRBJ2-5
CDR3aa: CAISSGSVIETQYF
CDR3nt: TGTGCCATCAGCTCGGGGTCCGTAATAGAGACCCAGTACTTC

d_gene: -
abundance: -
v_gene: TRBV6-1
len: 15
j_gene: TRBJ1-1
CDR3aa: CASSDETRANTEAFF
CDR3nt: TGTGCCAGCAGTGACGAAACGAGAGCGAACACTGAAGCTTTCTTT

d_gene: TRBD1
abundance: -
v_gene: TRBV11-2
len: 14
j_gene: TRBJ2-7
CDR3aa: CASSARQGEDEQYF
CDR3nt: TGTGCCAGCAGCGCCCGACAGGGGGAAGACGAGCAGTACTTC

d_gene: TRBD1
abundance: few
v_gene: TRBV7-2
len: 13
j_gene: TRBJ2-3
CDR3aa: CASSFQGAPTQYF
CDR3nt: TGTGCCAGCAGCTTTCAGGGGGCGCCGACGCAGTATTTT

d_gene: TRBD1
abundance: -
v_gene: TRBV30
len: 17
j_gene: TRBJ2-7
CDR3aa: CAWSPRITGVLSYEQYF
CDR3nt: TGTGCCTGGAGTCCAAGGATCACAGGGGTCCTCTCCTACGAGCAGTACTTC

d_gene: -
abundance: -
v_gene: TRBV15
len: 15
j_gene: TRBJ2-7
CDR3aa: CATSGRDGTAYEQYF
CDR3nt: TGTGCCACCAGCGGGCGGGACGGCACGGCGTACGAGCAGTACTTC